This T cell receptor beta chain came from a study of tumor and adjacent non-tumor tissue in lung cancer. Notes on the study in general: In normal lung, the top 100 clones were significantly more dominant than in tumor.

The library came from three nested PCR rounds adapted from ARM-PCR protocols. TCRdb used MiXCR to reprocess the multiplex PCR reads, holding one entry per CDR3 protein. The repertoire consists of 200,000 to 250,000 distinct CDR3 sequences, with around 70% occurring once and the leading ten covering 20% to 25%. Note on this clonotype: What it binds is unknown. At one end, the junction sequence differs from germline, possibly due to a read error.

The CDR3 runs to 13 residues. CDR1 and CDR2 (germline): SGHAT, FQNNGV. The template was RNA from unsorted bulk tissue. Source material: lung tumor tissue. V usage is TRBV11-2 and J usage is TRBJ2-7, with a possible D match to TRBD1 (5 bases). The sequence derives from a man aged 60 to 69 with non-small cell lung cancer. The CDR3 bases are TGTGCCAGCAGTTTAGACGGCCAGGGAAAGCATTACTTC. This translates into CASSLDGQGKHYF.